This entry lists 27 T cell receptor beta chains sequenced from one sample in a study of blood T cell repertoires in COVID-19. TCRdb keeps only in-frame clones here, not all; method: immunoSEQ multiplex PCR. The table shows 200,000 to 250,000 clones, with over 70% occurring only once. Sample: peripheral blood. All receptors come from an older woman with acute or convalescent COVID-19.

CDR3 nucleotide sequence: TGTGCCAGCACCAGCGGGAGGGGTTCCTACGAGCAGTACTTC. This encodes CASTSGRGSYEQYF. This chain uses TRBV11-2 with TRBJ2-7, with TRBD2 matching over 10 bases. CDR1 SGHAT and CDR2 FQNNGV come from the germline V gene. The length of the CDR3 is 14 residues. Trimming at V came to 7 bases and at J to 1 base, leaving 4 bases not matched to a gene.

The CDR3 DNA is TGCGCCAGCAGCCTCGCGGGGAGGGCTGATGAGCAGTTCTTC. Protein sequence: CASSLAGRADEQFF. This sequence joins TRBV4-1 and TRBJ2-1; 7 bases fit TRBD2. Trimming took 4 bases from V and 8 from J; bases not matched to a gene: 8. Germline values: CDR1 MGHRA, CDR2 YSYEKL. This CDR3 is 14 amino acids long.

V and J are TRBV9 and TRBJ2-5; D perhaps matches TRBD2 (6 bases). The CDR3 contains 15 residues. Trimming shortened V by 4 bases and J by 5 bases, and 18 bases separated the two germline ends. Germline V gene lookup returns CDR1 SGDLS and CDR2 YYNGEE. The CDR3 DNA reads as TGTGCCAGCAGCCCGTGGGTGGCGGGAACGGAGACCCAGTACTTC. As protein: CASSPWVAGTETQYF.

The rearrangement uses TRBV7-2 and TRBJ2-7; possible D gene TRBD2, 6 bases. This CDR3 spans 14 amino acids. The V gene lost 5 bases and the J gene lost 2 bases, with 13 bases spanning the gap. Germline CDR1 and CDR2: SGHTA and FQGNSA. This CDR3 reads CASSPSRGTYEQYF. Written as DNA, the CDR3 is TGTGCCAGCAGCCCAAGCCGGGGGACCTACGAGCAGTACTTC.

This clone was counted a few times. The chain recombines TRBV7-6 with TRBJ2-7, with 12 bases lining up with TRBD2. With 5 bases clipped from V and 3 bases from J, the junction kept 11 bases outside the gene matches. The CDR3 contains 17 residues. Germline CDR1 SGHVS, CDR2 FNYEAQ. The CDR3 reads CASSPRPQLAGGYEQYF. The CDR3 bases are TGTGCCAGCAGCCCCCGACCCCAACTAGCGGGAGGCTACGAGCAGTACTTC.

The chain couples TRBV9 to TRBJ2-6; the D gene is possibly TRBD1 (6 bases). CDR3 length equals 17 residues. Germline V CDR1 and CDR2: SGDLS, YYNGEE. V lost 0 bases and J lost 4, with 14 bases in between. CDR3 in DNA: TGTGCCAGCAGCGTAGTTCACGGGACAAAGGGGGCCAACGTCCTGACTTTC. Translated: CASSVVHGTKGANVLTF. The whole variable domain, filled in from reference TRBV9 and TRBJ2-6, reads DSGVTQTPKHLITATGQRVTLRCSPRSGDLSVYWYQQSLDQGLQFLIQYYNGEERAKGNILERFSAQQFPDLHSELNLSSLELGDSALYFCASSVVHGTKGANVLTFGAGSRLTVL.

The chain combines TRBV7-9 with TRBJ2-1; D ambiguous. This CDR3 has 18 amino acids. Germline V CDR1 and CDR2: SEHNR, FQNEAQ (reference sequence). With 2 bases removed from V and 0 bases from J, the gap between germline ends came to 17 bases. The CDR3 region has the DNA TGTGCCAGCAGCTTATCAACTTTTGCGGAAAGCTCCTACAATGAGCAGTTCTTC. Translated: CASSLSTFAESSYNEQFF.

The genes are TRBV5-6 and TRBJ2-2; 9 bases are shared with TRBD1. The CDR3 spans 17 residues. Germline V gives CDR1 SGHDT, CDR2 YYEEEE. V shed 2 bases, J shed 6 bases, and the junction held 11 bases outside the gene matches. The DNA of the CDR3 is TGTGCCAGCAGCTTCCGAAACAGGGGGCCTCGATCCGGGGAGCTGTTTTTT. It codes for CASSFRNRGPRSGELFF.

This clone was counted a few times. The chain employs TRBV19 and TRBJ2-2; 11 nucleotides align to TRBD2. In germline, CDR1 is LNHDA, CDR2 SQIVND (reference sequence). Trimming took 3 bases from V and 7 from J; bases not matched to a gene: 4. This CDR3 spans 15 amino acids. CDR3: CASSIGTSGVGELFF. The DNA for the CDR3 is TGTGCCAGTAGTATCGGGACTAGCGGAGTCGGGGAGCTGTTTTTT.

The J gene is TRBJ1-1, the V gene TRBV10-1; TRBD1 is a possible D gene (5 bases). The CDR3 is 14 amino acids. Germline V lookup: CDR1 WNHNN, CDR2 SYGVQD (reference sequence). The ends were cut back, 3 bases at V and 4 bases at J, with 12 bases in the middle. In nucleotides, the CDR3 is TGCGCCAGCAGTGAAGGAGGGGATGGCACTGAAGCTTTCTTT. Translation gives CASSEGGDGTEAFF.

The CDR3: CASSLVAGAYEQYF. CDR3 bases: TGTGCCAGCAGCTTGGTAGCGGGAGCCTACGAGCAGTACTTC. The V gene is TRBV5-5, the J gene TRBJ2-7; the match to TRBD2 covers 9 bases. Germline assignment: CDR1 SGHKS and CDR2 YYEKEE (reference sequence). The CDR3 has 14 amino acids. With V trimmed by 0 bases and J by 2 bases, 0 bases remained unmatched.

This clone was observed a single time. Here the CDR3 DNA reads TGTGCCAGCAGCTTAAGGGGCATCATGAACACTGAAGCTTTCTTT. Protein sequence: CASSLRGIMNTEAFF. This rearrangement joins TRBV11-2 to TRBJ1-1; a possible D gene is TRBD1 (5 bases). This CDR3 has 15 residues. V shed 2 bases and J shed 0 bases, with 10 bases lying between them. From germline, CDR1 is SGHAT and CDR2 FQNNGV. Combining the CDR3 with reference TRBV11-2 and TRBJ1-1 gives the whole variable domain EAGVAQSPRYKIIEKRQSVAFWCNPISGHATLYWYQQILGQGPKLLIQFQNNGVVDDSQLPKDRFSAERLKGVDSTLKIQPAKLEDSAVYLCASSLRGIMNTEAFFGQGTRLTVV.

V and J are TRBV6-5 and TRBJ2-7, with D possibly TRBD1 on 5 matching bases. Trimming removed 2 bases from V and 4 bases from J, with 18 bases in between. This CDR3 spans 16 amino acids. CDR1 is MNHEY, CDR2 SVGAGI, per germline. CDR3: CASSYDRRDRLYEQYF. The CDR3 nucleotides are TGTGCCAGCAGTTACGACCGCCGAGACAGACTTTACGAGCAGTACTTC.

The J gene is TRBJ2-3, the V gene TRBV19; 9 bases fit TRBD2. This CDR3 is 15 amino acids long. V shed 4 bases, J shed 0 bases, and the junction held 2 bases outside the gene matches. Germline CDR1 is LNHDA and CDR2 is SQIVND (reference sequence). In nucleotides, the CDR3 is TGTGCCAGTAGTACTAGCGGGACTAGCACAGATACGCAGTATTTT. This sequence encodes CASSTSGTSTDTQYF.

The chain carries TRBV2 and TRBJ2-7, with TRBD2 identical over 10 bases. The V segment lost 5 bases and the J segment 1 base; nucleotides outside the gene matches: 17. Germline-derived CDR1 and CDR2 are SNHLY and FYNNEI. The CDR3 is made up of 19 amino acids. CDR3 bases: TGTGCCAGCAGTCGACAGGGCCTGCGGGCTAGCGGGAGTTCCTACGAGCAGTACTTC. It encodes CASSRQGLRASGSSYEQYF. The variable domain in full, completed from reference TRBV2 and TRBJ2-7, reads EPEVTQTPSHQVTQMGQEVILRCVPISNHLYFYWYRQILGQKVEFLVSFYNNEISEKSEIFDDQFSVERPDGSNFTLKIRSTKLEDSAMYFCASSRQGLRASGSSYEQYFGPGTRLTVT.

The chain links TRBV6-5 to TRBJ1-5; D is unresolved. The V end was cut by 8 bases, the J end by 7 bases, with 15 bases between. CDR1 and CDR2 (germline): MNHEY, SVGAGI. The CDR3 length is 13 residues. CDR3 in amino acids: CASSTSYGQPQHF. In nucleotides, the CDR3 is TGTGCCAGCTCGACTAGCTATGGACAGCCCCAGCATTTT.

V usage is TRBV10-3 and J usage is TRBJ2-7; D remains ambiguous. The CDR3 consists of 13 residues. In germline, CDR1 is ENHRY, CDR2 SYGVKD. The V end was cut by 7 bases, the J end by 3 bases, with 13 bases between. The CDR3 is CAITNSDNYEQYF. CDR3 nucleotide sequence: TGTGCCATCACCAACAGTGACAACTACGAGCAGTACTTC.

This clone was counted only a few times. This chain links TRBV2 with TRBJ2-3; 14 nucleotides match TRBD2. Germline V gene lookup returns CDR1 SNHLY and CDR2 FYNNEI. Unmatched junction bases numbered 3, after V lost 6 bases and J lost 1 base. CDR3 length: 16 amino acids. In DNA form, the CDR3 reads TGTGCCAGCAGGGGGACTAGCGGGAGTGGCACAGATACGCAGTATTTT. Amino acid sequence: CASRGTSGSGTDTQYF.

This clone was seen just once. The V and J genes are TRBV5-4 and TRBJ2-1, with unresolved D. The germline gives CDR1 SGHNT, CDR2 YYREEE (reference sequence). This CDR3 spans 14 amino acids. V was clipped by 4 bases and J by 5 bases, with 13 bases between them. CDR3 coding DNA: TGTGCCAGCAGCCCCGAGGTCGGTGACAATGAGCAGTTCTTC. This translates into CASSPEVGDNEQFF. The variable domain in full, with the rest retrieved from reference TRBV5-4 and TRBJ2-1, is ETGVTQSPTHLIKTRGQQVTLRCSSQSGHNTVSWYQQALGQGPQFIFQYYREEENGRGNFPPRFSGLQFPNYSSELNVNALELDDSALYLCASSPEVGDNEQFFGPGTRLTVL.

The CDR3 region has the DNA TGTGCCAGCTCACCAGGGACTAGCGGGAGTTATAACGAGCAGTACTTC. Protein product: CASSPGTSGSYNEQYF. The V call is TRBV18, the J call TRBJ2-7; 14 nucleotides match TRBD2. The CDR3 covers 16 residues. The ends lost 2 bases at V and 5 bases at J; junction bases unmatched: 5. Germline CDR1 and CDR2: KGHSH and LQKENI.

The chain employs TRBV2 and TRBJ2-1; 16 bases line up with TRBD2. The germline V gene encodes CDR1 SNHLY and CDR2 FYNNEI. This CDR3 spans 13 amino acids. Trimming took 7 bases from V and 13 from J; bases not matched to a gene: 4. The CDR3 region is CASTGTSGGVQFF. Written as DNA, the CDR3 is TGTGCCAGCACCGGGACTAGCGGGGGGGTACAGTTCTTC. Supplemented by reference TRBV2 and TRBJ2-1, the full variable domain reads EPEVTQTPSHQVTQMGQEVILRCVPISNHLYFYWYRQILGQKVEFLVSFYNNEISEKSEIFDDQFSVERPDGSNFTLKIRSTKLEDSAMYFCASTGTSGGVQFFGPGTRLTVL.

The chain carries TRBV6-6 and TRBJ1-4; unclear D gene. From germline, CDR1 is MNHNY and CDR2 SVGAGI (reference sequence). The CDR3 is 14 residues long. Trimming cost V 5 bases and J 10 bases, with 17 bases left between them. This CDR3 reads CASSDPRARGKLFF. In DNA form, the CDR3 reads TGTGCCAGCAGTGACCCGCGAGCACGGGGAAAACTGTTTTTT.

The chain employs TRBV27 and TRBJ1-1; D remains unclear. Deletions cut 5 bases from V and 7 bases from J, with 14 bases between. Germline values: CDR1 MNHEY, CDR2 SMNVEV (reference sequence). The CDR3 totals 13 residues. The CDR3 is CASSPYSSFEAFF. CDR3 nucleotide sequence: TGTGCCAGCAGTCCTTACTCTTCCTTTGAAGCTTTCTTT.

DNA of the CDR3: TGTGCCAGCAGCCGGGACAGGGAGAATGAGCAGTTCTTC. It specifies CASSRDRENEQFF. The chain employs TRBV5-4 and TRBJ2-1, with 9 positions matching TRBD1. Unmatched junction bases numbered 3, after V lost 4 bases and J lost 7 bases. This CDR3 is 13 amino acids long. The germline CDR1 and CDR2 sequences are SGHNT and YYREEE (reference sequence).

The rearrangement uses TRBV5-1 and TRBJ2-1, with D tentatively TRBD2 (6 bases). CDR1 and CDR2 from the germline V gene are SGHRS and YFSETQ. The CDR3 is 15 residues long. Trimming left V 0 bases short and J 6 bases short, with 13 bases between. CDR3 coding DNA: TGCGCCAGCAGCTTGGCCTTGGCGGGATCCAATGAGCAGTTCTTC. Translation: CASSLALAGSNEQFF.

The chain employs TRBV28 and TRBJ2-3, with 9 bases fitting TRBD2. Trimming cost V 3 bases and J 4 bases; bases outside gene matches: 23. CDR1 is MDHEN and CDR2 is SYDVKM in the germline V gene. The CDR3 sequence is 21 residues long. This CDR3 is CASSFGLGLAGMSSGADTQYF. The DNA for the CDR3 is TGTGCCAGCAGTTTCGGATTGGGGCTAGCGGGAATGAGTTCGGGGGCAGATACGCAGTATTTT.

This clone was found a few times. V is TRBV2 and J is TRBJ1-6, with D perhaps matching TRBD1 (6 bases). This CDR3 has 14 amino acids. V shed 3 bases and J shed 9 bases, with 12 bases lying between them. Germline CDR1 is SNHLY and CDR2 is FYNNEI. The CDR3 bases are TGTGCCAGCAGTGAGGGGGCATGGAGTTCACCCCTCCACTTT. Translated: CASSEGAWSSPLHF.